This entry describes one T cell receptor beta chain. What it binds is not known. The sample comes from a study of monozygotic twins with inflammatory bowel disease. Study observations and caveats: Twins with IBD were found to have lower TCRbeta diversity (inverse Simpson) than healthy co-twins. Patient repertoires may carry noise from differing immunosuppressive treatments.

TCRdb reprocessed the 5' RACE reads; each CDR3 protein has one entry and no DNA is given. The table lists some 210,000 distinct CDR3 sequences. No sorting of T cells preceded isolation of total RNA from whole blood. Germline-derived CDR1 and CDR2 are MGHRA and YSYEKL. This CDR3 is 15 amino acids long. Sequences were obtained from blood. The origin of this receptor is a human donor with ulcerative colitis or Crohn's disease, or a healthy co-twin of an affected twin (not recorded which). The gene calls are TRBV4-1 and TRBJ2-7; the TRBD1 assignment by TCRdb is unverifiable without DNA. CDR3 amino acids: CASSQEPEQVYEQYF.